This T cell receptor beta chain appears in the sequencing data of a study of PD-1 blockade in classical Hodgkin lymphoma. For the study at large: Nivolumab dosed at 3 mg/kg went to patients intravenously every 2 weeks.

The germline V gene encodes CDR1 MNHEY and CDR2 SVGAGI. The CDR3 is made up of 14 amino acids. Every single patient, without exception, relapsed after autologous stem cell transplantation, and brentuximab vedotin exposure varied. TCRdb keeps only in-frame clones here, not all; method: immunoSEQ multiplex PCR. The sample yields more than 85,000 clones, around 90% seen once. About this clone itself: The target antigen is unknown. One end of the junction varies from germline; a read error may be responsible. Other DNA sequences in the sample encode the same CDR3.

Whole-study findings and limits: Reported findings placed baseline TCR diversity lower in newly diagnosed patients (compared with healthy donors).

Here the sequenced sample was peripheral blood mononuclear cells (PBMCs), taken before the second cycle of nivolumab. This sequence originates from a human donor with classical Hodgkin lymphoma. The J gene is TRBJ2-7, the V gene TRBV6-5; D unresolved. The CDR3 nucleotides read TGTGCCAGCAGCTACTCGTCCAGACGCTACGAGCAGTACTTC. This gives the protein CASSYSSRRYEQYF.